This T cell receptor beta chain appears in the sequencing data of a study of blood T cell repertoires in COVID-19. Study-wide context: Samples taken during acute and convalescent COVID-19 were collected in the United States, Italy and Spain. PBMCs, B-cell-depleted T cells, or T cells provided the cDNA or gDNA that made up the material.

Per the authors' pipeline: For nucleated cells, counts were estimated from reference gene primer amplification. Assay: immunoSEQ multiplex PCR; the TCRdb copy retains only in-frame clones and omits some. That table is the source of V, J and clone size, and D and trimming were worked out from the DNA. The top ten clones hold 1% to 1.5% of a sample with over 200,000 clones, about 90% of them seen once. Germline V gene data show CDR1 as MGHRA and CDR2 as YSYEKL. This CDR3 comprises 15 residues. The germline V and J ends were trimmed by 0 bases and 3 bases, with 12 bases remaining between them. This clonotype originated in a man aged 25-40 years with acute or convalescent COVID-19. The V gene is TRBV4-1, the J gene TRBJ2-7; the D is unclear. Material: peripheral blood. CDR3 nucleotide sequence: TGCGCCAGCAGCCAAGATATCTCCAGACTCTACGAGCAGTACTTC. Its protein is CASSQDISRLYEQYF.